These T cell receptor beta chains were read from a single sample in a study of blood T cell repertoires in COVID-19. This table comes from immunoSEQ multiplex PCR, and its TCRdb copy is limited to in-frame clones, with some not included. The sample gives around 220,000 clones, about 84% of which show up once; roughly 7% is in the top ten. Sequencing was carried out using peripheral blood. These TCRs come from a woman over 75 with COVID-19, enrolled during active disease. CDR3s include the opening cysteine and the closing phenylalanine or tryptophan. A D gene is named only where the DNA matches it firmly. Some rows mark clone size as missing; the rest say once, few, many or name a class of expanded clone.

abundance	v_gene	j_gene	d_gene	CDR3nt	CDR3aa
-	TRBV5-1	TRBJ1-1	TRBD1	TGCGCCAGCAGCTCAGGACAGGGGCGGATGAACACTGAAGCTTTCTTT	CASSSGQGRMNTEAFF
few	TRBV6-5	TRBJ1-1	TRBD1	TGTGCCAGCAGGAGGGTCGAAGGGGGCCAGCCTGAAGCTTTCTTT	CASRRVEGGQPEAFF
-	TRBV5-1	TRBJ2-2	TRBD1	TGCGCCAGCAGCTTGTTGGGACAGGGGGACGCCGGGGAGCTGTTTTTT	CASSLLGQGDAGELFF
-	TRBV24-1	TRBJ2-7	-	TGTGCCACCAGTGATTGGCAGGGAGGCGAGCAGTACTTC	CATSDWQGGEQYF
-	TRBV6-5	TRBJ2-2	TRBD2	TGTGCCAGCCGGGGGAGGGTGTACACCGGGGAGCTGTTTTTT	CASRGRVYTGELFF
-	TRBV10-3	TRBJ2-7	-	TGTGCCATCAGTGAGTCGATTAGTCTCGAGCAGTACTTC	CAISESISLEQYF
-	TRBV7-6	TRBJ1-6	TRBD1	TGTGCCAGCAGCCGGGACAGTAGCTCCTATAATTCACCCCTCCACTTT	CASSRDSSSYNSPLHF
many	TRBV9	TRBJ1-2	TRBD1	TGTGCCAGCAGTCGGGGGGACAGGGGTTTCCAGTTGTACGGCTACACCTTC	CASSRGDRGFQLYGYTF
-	TRBV9	TRBJ2-5	TRBD1	TGTGCCAGCAGCGAGGGACAGGGACGCCAAGAGACCCAGTACTTC	CASSEGQGRQETQYF
-	TRBV6-5	TRBJ2-2	-	TGTGCCAGCAGACGGGGGAGCGAGAACACCGGGGAGCTGTTTTTT	CASRRGSENTGELFF
-	TRBV28	TRBJ1-2	TRBD1	TGTGCCAGCAGTTCCGGACAGGGCTATGGCTACACCTTC	CASSSGQGYGYTF
-	TRBV6-5	TRBJ2-1	-	TGTGCCAGCAGCCTTTCCAATGAGCAGTTCTTC	CASSLSNEQFF
-	TRBV6-5	TRBJ2-1	-	TGTGCCAGCAGTTATTATGCAGGAGAGCAGTTCTTC	CASSYYAGEQFF
few	TRBV18	TRBJ2-5	-	TGTGCCAGCTCACCGGGGGCGGGAGAGACCCAGTACTTC	CASSPGAGETQYF
-	TRBV15	TRBJ2-7	-	TGTGCCACCAGCAGAGATCGCGTGACAGTGGGCGAGCAGTACTTC	CATSRDRVTVGEQYF
-	TRBV6-5	TRBJ1-6	-	TGTGCCAGCAGGGAGCGCGGGGGACGGGATTCACCCCTCCACTTT	CASRERGGRDSPLHF
-	TRBV18	TRBJ2-7	-	TGTGCCAGCTCACCCGGCGGGTCAGGCGGCGAGCAGTACTTC	CASSPGGSGGEQYF
-	TRBV12-5	TRBJ1-6	TRBD1	TGTGCTAGTGCCCTGGGACAGGGGAAAAATTCACCCCTCCACTTT	CASALGQGKNSPLHF
once	TRBV18	TRBJ1-1	-	TGTGCCAGCTCACCAAGTCCGGGAAATACTGAAGCTTTCTTT	CASSPSPGNTEAFF
-	TRBV6-5	TRBJ1-5	-	TGTGCCAGCAGTTACTCCCGCAGGGGCAATCAGCCCCAGCATTTT	CASSYSRRGNQPQHF
-	TRBV12-5	TRBJ1-6	-	TGTGCTAGTGGTTCGGAAACCGGGTCACCCCTCCACTTT	CASGSETGSPLHF
-	TRBV27	TRBJ2-6	TRBD2	TGTGCCAGCACATTCTTAGCGGGTTTCCTCTCTGGGGCCAACGTCCTGACTTTC	CASTFLAGFLSGANVLTF
-	TRBV3-1/TRBV3-2	TRBJ2-7	-	TGTGCCAGCAGTCGGACAGCCGACTACGAGCAGTACTTC	CASSRTADYEQYF
-	TRBV6-5	TRBJ1-6	-	TGTGCCGCGGGCGGTCGCTCCTATAATTCACCCCTCCACTTT	CAAGGRSYNSPLHF
-	TRBV7-2	TRBJ2-3	-	TGTGCCAGCAGCTTAGGGTCTGGCGATACGCAGTATTTT	CASSLGSGDTQYF
-	TRBV4-1	TRBJ2-1	TRBD2	TGCGCCAGCAGCCAACAGGGACTAGCGGCTAGCTCCTACAATGAGCAGTTCTTC	CASSQQGLAASSYNEQFF
few	TRBV5-4	TRBJ1-3	-	TGTGCCAGCAGCCCGCGCAATGCCTACTCTGGAAACACCATATATTTT	CASSPRNAYSGNTIYF
-	TRBV6-5	TRBJ1-4	-	TGTGCCATTAGCGTCGGGGGATGGGAAAAACTGTTTTTT	CAISVGGWEKLFF
-	TRBV5-1	TRBJ1-2	TRBD1	TGCGCCAGCAGCTCGACAGGGCCGGAGGGCTACACCTTC	CASSSTGPEGYTF
-	TRBV10-3	TRBJ2-7	TRBD2	TGTGCCATCCGCACTAGCGGGACCACCTACGAGCAGTACTTC	CAIRTSGTTYEQYF
-	TRBV20-1	TRBJ1-1	-	TGCAGTGCCAGTCTGGGAGCGGGGGAAGCTTTCTTT	CSASLGAGEAFF
few	TRBV3-1/TRBV3-2	TRBJ1-2	-	TGTGCCAGCAGCCAAGATAGTGGCTATGGCTACACCTTC	CASSQDSGYGYTF
-	TRBV28	TRBJ1-4	TRBD1	TGTGCCAGCCGAACCGGGACAGCAGATGAAAAACTGTTTTTT	CASRTGTADEKLFF
-	TRBV5-1	TRBJ1-1	TRBD1	TGCGCCAGCACAATTGGGACAGGGGGGTTCGGGAACACTGAAGCTTTCTTT	CASTIGTGGFGNTEAFF
few	TRBV6-6	TRBJ2-5	TRBD2	TGTGCCAGCATCAGGGGACTAGCGGGAGAGACCCAGTACTTC	CASIRGLAGETQYF
-	TRBV25-1	TRBJ1-1	-	TGTGCCAGCAGTGACCCAAGGGGAGGCGGGAACACTGAAGCTTTCTTT	CASSDPRGGGNTEAFF
-	TRBV5-4	TRBJ2-5	TRBD1	TGTGCCAGCAGCCGTCAGGGGGCCGGGCAAGAGACCCAGTACTTC	CASSRQGAGQETQYF
-	TRBV9	TRBJ1-3	-	TGTGCCAGCAGCGTAGGAGCTTTTGGAAACACCATATATTTT	CASSVGAFGNTIYF
-	TRBV5-1	TRBJ2-3	TRBD2	TGCGCCAGCAGCTTGAGCGGGGGCACAGATACGCAGTATTTT	CASSLSGGTDTQYF
-	TRBV19	TRBJ1-1	TRBD1	TGTGCCAGTAGCCAAAGACAGGGTGAAGCTTTCTTT	CASSQRQGEAFF
-	TRBV25-1	TRBJ1-1	-	TGTGCCAGCAGCGGGTGGACTGAAGCTTTCTTT	CASSGWTEAFF
-	TRBV9	TRBJ2-5	TRBD2	TGTGCCAGCAGCTGGGCTAGCGGGGGGTCTGGGGAGACCCAGTACTTC	CASSWASGGSGETQYF
-	TRBV28	TRBJ2-7	-	TGTGCCAGCGCCCCAGGGGCCAACTCCTACGAGCAGTACTTC	CASAPGANSYEQYF
-	TRBV5-6	TRBJ1-4	-	TGTGCCAGCAGCTTGGAGCGGGGGCCTTACTCGTCTCGGGAAAAACTGTTTTTT	CASSLERGPYSSREKLFF
-	TRBV12-3/TRBV12-4	TRBJ2-3	-	TGTGCCAGCAGTTTCGGTCCAGATACGCAGTATTTT	CASSFGPDTQYF
once	TRBV6-5	TRBJ2-7	-	TGTGCCAGCACCAACGCAGGGTCAATCTACGAGCAGTACTTC	CASTNAGSIYEQYF
-	TRBV29-1	TRBJ2-6	TRBD1	TGCAGCGTGACAGGGGGGTCTGGGGCCAACGTCCTGACTTTC	CSVTGGSGANVLTF
-	TRBV19	TRBJ1-2	TRBD1	TGTGCCAGTAGTATCCGGGACAGAGCTCGCTACACCTTC	CASSIRDRARYTF
-	TRBV2	TRBJ2-1	-	TGTGCCAGCAGTAGACAGGAACGGCCTGCCAATGAGCAGTTCTTC	CASSRQERPANEQFF
-	TRBV5-1	TRBJ2-7	TRBD1	TGCGCCAGCAGCAGGGGACAGGGATCCTACGAGCAGTACTTC	CASSRGQGSYEQYF